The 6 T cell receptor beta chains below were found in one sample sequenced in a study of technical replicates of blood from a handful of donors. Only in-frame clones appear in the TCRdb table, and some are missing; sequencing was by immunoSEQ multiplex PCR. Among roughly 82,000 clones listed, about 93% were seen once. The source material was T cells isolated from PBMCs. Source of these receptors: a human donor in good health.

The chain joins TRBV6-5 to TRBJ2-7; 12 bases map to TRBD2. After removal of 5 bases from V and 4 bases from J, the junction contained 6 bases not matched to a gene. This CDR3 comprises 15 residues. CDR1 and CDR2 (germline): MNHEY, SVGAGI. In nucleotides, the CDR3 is TGTGCCAGCAGTAAACCTGGGACTAGCGGGTACGAGCAGTACTTC. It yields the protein CASSKPGTSGYEQYF.

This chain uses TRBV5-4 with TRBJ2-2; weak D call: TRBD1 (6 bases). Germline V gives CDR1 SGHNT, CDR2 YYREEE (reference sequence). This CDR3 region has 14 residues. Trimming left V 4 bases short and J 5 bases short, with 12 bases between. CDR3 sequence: CASSGTGPTGELFF. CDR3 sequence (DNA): TGTGCCAGCAGCGGTACAGGGCCTACCGGGGAGCTGTTTTTT.

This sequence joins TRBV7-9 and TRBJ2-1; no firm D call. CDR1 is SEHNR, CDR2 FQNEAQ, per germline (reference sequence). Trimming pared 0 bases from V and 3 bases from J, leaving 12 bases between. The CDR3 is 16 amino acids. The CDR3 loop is CASSLANWLDYNEQFF. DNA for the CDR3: TGTGCCAGCAGCTTAGCGAATTGGCTAGACTACAATGAGCAGTTCTTC.

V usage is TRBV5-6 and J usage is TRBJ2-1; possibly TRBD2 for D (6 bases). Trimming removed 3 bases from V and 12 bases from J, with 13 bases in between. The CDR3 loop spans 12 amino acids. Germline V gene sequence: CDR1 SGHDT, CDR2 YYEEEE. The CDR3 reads CASSWEVGLQFF. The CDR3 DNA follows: TGTGCCAGCAGCTGGGAGGTAGGATTGCAGTTCTTC. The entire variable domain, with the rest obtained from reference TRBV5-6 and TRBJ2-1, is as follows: DAGVTQSPTHLIKTRGQQVTLRCSPKSGHDTVSWYQQALGQGPQFIFQYYEEEERQRGNFPDRFSGHQFPNYSSELNVNALLLGDSALYLCASSWEVGLQFFGPGTRLTVL.

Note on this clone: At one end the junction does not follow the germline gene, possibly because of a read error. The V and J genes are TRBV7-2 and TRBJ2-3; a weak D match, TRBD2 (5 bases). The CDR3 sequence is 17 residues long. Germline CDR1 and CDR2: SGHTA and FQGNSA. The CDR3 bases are TGTGCCAGCACCTTACCCGGTAGAGGGTCTCGCACAGATACGCAGTATTTT. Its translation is CASTLPGRGSRTDTQYF.

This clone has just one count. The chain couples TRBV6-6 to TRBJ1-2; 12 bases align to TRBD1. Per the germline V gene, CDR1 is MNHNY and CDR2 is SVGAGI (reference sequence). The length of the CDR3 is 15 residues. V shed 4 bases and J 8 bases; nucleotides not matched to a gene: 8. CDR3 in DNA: TGTGCCAGCAGTTCATCCGGGACAGGGGGCTTGGGCTACACCTTC. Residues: CASSSSGTGGLGYTF.